This is a list of T cell receptor beta chains from one sample in a study of T cells in localized non-small cell lung cancer. Using immunoSEQ multiplex PCR, the repertoire was profiled, and TCRdb retains in-frame clones only, with some absent. The repertoire holds 20,000 to 25,000 clones, with 92% as singletons. Sequencing was performed on peripheral blood, taken before any cancer treatment. The origin of the receptors is a man aged 35-69 years with stage III squamous cell lung carcinoma. CDR3s include the opening cysteine and the closing phenylalanine or tryptophan. Each record gives: CDR3 DNA, CDR3 protein, CDR3 length, V gene, J gene, D gene, clone size. The D gene is left open where the match is weak. The listing skips clone size in some rows; elsewhere it reads once, few, many or a size class.

cdr3_nt: TGTGCCAGCAGCTCAAACGGACTAGCGGGGCCTGACTCCTACGAGCAGTACTTC; cdr3_aa: CASSSNGLAGPDSYEQYF; cdr3_length: 18; v_call: TRBV13; j_call: TRBJ2-7; d_call: TRBD2; clone_size: once
cdr3_nt: TGTGCCAGCAGCCAGGACAGGGGGGGGTACGAGCAGTACTTC; cdr3_aa: CASSQDRGGYEQYF; cdr3_length: 14; v_call: TRBV6-5; j_call: TRBJ2-7; d_call: TRBD1; clone_size: -
cdr3_nt: TGTGCCAGCAGCACCGTCCTAGCGGGGGGGGGCAATGAGCAGTTCTTC; cdr3_aa: CASSTVLAGGGNEQFF; cdr3_length: 16; v_call: TRBV9; j_call: TRBJ2-1; d_call: TRBD2; clone_size: -
cdr3_nt: TGTGCCAGCACCGTAACCCCTACGAGGGGAAACACCATATATTTT; cdr3_aa: CASTVTPTRGNTIYF; cdr3_length: 15; v_call: TRBV9; j_call: TRBJ1-3; d_call: -; clone_size: -
cdr3_nt: TGTGCCAGCAGCGTAGGTTTAGCGGGGCCTCAAGAGACCCAGTACTTC; cdr3_aa: CASSVGLAGPQETQYF; cdr3_length: 16; v_call: TRBV9; j_call: TRBJ2-5; d_call: TRBD2; clone_size: -
cdr3_nt: TGTGCCAGCAGCCATGCTGGACTAGCGGGGGGTGGGGAGACCCAGTACTTC; cdr3_aa: CASSHAGLAGGGETQYF; cdr3_length: 17; v_call: TRBV4-2; j_call: TRBJ2-5; d_call: TRBD2; clone_size: -
cdr3_nt: TGTGCCAGCAGTGTTACGGTGAACACTGAAGCTTTCTTT; cdr3_aa: CASSVTVNTEAFF; cdr3_length: 13; v_call: TRBV2; j_call: TRBJ1-1; d_call: -; clone_size: -
cdr3_nt: TGTGCCAGCAGCGACAGTAATCCTCAGCCCCAGCATTTT; cdr3_aa: CASSDSNPQPQHF; cdr3_length: 13; v_call: TRBV28; j_call: TRBJ1-5; d_call: -; clone_size: -
cdr3_nt: TGCGCCAGCAGCCGCGGACTAGCGGGGGCCCAAGAGACCCAGTACTTC; cdr3_aa: CASSRGLAGAQETQYF; cdr3_length: 16; v_call: TRBV4-3; j_call: TRBJ2-5; d_call: TRBD2; clone_size: -
cdr3_nt: TGTGCCACCAGCAGAGATGGGAAGGTGAACACTGAAGCTTTCTTT; cdr3_aa: CATSRDGKVNTEAFF; cdr3_length: 15; v_call: TRBV15; j_call: TRBJ1-1; d_call: -; clone_size: -
cdr3_nt: TGTGCCAGCAGGTTGAGCGGGACAGGGGATACAGCTTTCTTT; cdr3_aa: CASRLSGTGDTAFF; cdr3_length: 14; v_call: TRBV6-1; j_call: TRBJ1-1; d_call: TRBD1; clone_size: few
cdr3_nt: TGCGCCAGCAGCCAAGAACAGGGGGAAACCTCTGGCTACACCTTC; cdr3_aa: CASSQEQGETSGYTF; cdr3_length: 15; v_call: TRBV4-1; j_call: TRBJ1-2; d_call: TRBD1; clone_size: -
cdr3_nt: TGCGCCAGCAGCCAAGATGCGGGACAGGGTTTCTATGGCTACACCTTC; cdr3_aa: CASSQDAGQGFYGYTF; cdr3_length: 16; v_call: TRBV4-3; j_call: TRBJ1-2; d_call: TRBD1; clone_size: -
cdr3_nt: TGCGCCAGCAGCTTACCGGGACTAGCGGTCTACAATGAGCAGTTCTTC; cdr3_aa: CASSLPGLAVYNEQFF; cdr3_length: 16; v_call: TRBV5-1; j_call: TRBJ2-1; d_call: TRBD2; clone_size: -